The clone carrying this T cell receptor beta chain was picked up a small number of times. The target antigen is unknown. The CDR3 extends over 13 amino acids. V dropped 6 bases and J dropped 7 bases, with 16 bases sitting between them. The germline CDR1 and CDR2 sequences are SGHDT and YYEEEE. PCR involved 60 Vbeta and 13 Jbeta primers. Clones were sequenced by immunoSEQ multiplex PCR, and TCRdb holds only the in-frame ones, with some missing. The table shows fewer than 200,000 clones, with approximately 80% occurring only once. The entry originates in a study of cytomegalovirus exposure and HLA in healthy donors. Findings and limits, study-wide: In a later analysis, 16,951 TCR beta sequences were associated with HLA alleles at 0.05 false discovery rate. Presence/absence analysis assumed near-uniform sequencing depth across donors.

The sequence was obtained from a man aged 30 to 45 in good health and CMV-seronegative. The sequencing sample was made of PBMCs. This chain connects TRBV5-6 to TRBJ1-2; the D gene is possibly TRBD1 (5 bases). The CDR3 region has the DNA TGTGCCAGCACCCTAGGGGCGCAGGGTGGCTACACCTTC. Its protein is CASTLGAQGGYTF.